Below, 15 T cell receptor beta chains from the same sample are listed, as sequenced in a study of beta chain features in type 1 diabetes. Since all of the isolated RNA was reverse transcribed, expressed TCRB transcripts were what got sequenced. Libraries were prepared by immunoSEQ multiplex PCR; TCRdb keeps only in-frame clonotypes and omits some of them. The sample carries hundreds of thousands of clones, roughly 13% recorded once. The sample taken for sequencing was naive CD4+ T cells from blood. The receptors were gathered from a man aged 25 to 40 in good health.

The chain uses TRBV2 and TRBJ2-7; the match to TRBD2 covers 8 bases. The CDR3 has 13 residues. Germline-derived CDR1 and CDR2 are SNHLY and FYNNEI. V gave up 4 bases and J gave up 6 bases; unmatched junction bases: 5. The CDR3 sequence is CASSAGTSFEQYV. The CDR3 DNA follows: TGTGCCAGCAGTGCCGGGACTAGTTTCGAGCAGTACGTC.

This chain joins TRBV7-9 and TRBJ2-7; D uncertain. Germline CDR1 SEHNR, CDR2 FQNEAQ (reference sequence). This CDR3 contains 14 residues. V was cut by 3 bases and J by 4 bases, with 13 bases left in between. The CDR3 loop reads CASSFGSSEYEQYV. The CDR3 DNA is TGTGCCAGCAGCTTTGGCAGTTCGGAATACGAGCAGTACGTC.

This chain joins TRBV6-6 and TRBJ2-1; D unresolved. Trimming removed 6 bases at V and 2 bases at J, with 11 bases between. Germline values: CDR1 MNHNY, CDR2 SVGAGI (reference sequence). CDR3 length: 14 amino acids. In nucleotides, the CDR3 is TGTGCCAGCAGGTCGGGCGGAGCCTACAATGAGCAGTTCTTC. It encodes CASRSGGAYNEQFF.

This chain joins TRBV6-5 and TRBJ2-4; weak D call: TRBD2 (5 bases). There are 16 residues in the CDR3. The V end was cut by 0 bases, the J end by 0 bases, with 9 bases between. Germline CDR1 is MNHEY and CDR2 is SVGAGI. CDR3 in DNA: TGTGCCAGCAGTTACTCGAGGGCAGTAGCCAAAAACATTCAGTACTTC. Amino acid sequence: CASSYSRAVAKNIQYF.

The chain recombines TRBV27 with TRBJ2-5; 12 bases are a match to TRBD2. V trimming: 6 bases; J trimming: 5 bases; junction bases outside the gene matches: 4. The CDR3 loop spans 14 amino acids. Germline CDR1 and CDR2: MNHEY and SMNVEV (reference sequence). The CDR3 DNA reads TGTGCCAGCAGACCCCTAGCGGGAGGGGAGACCCAGTACTTC. Protein product: CASRPLAGGETQYF.

The table lists this clone with a few counts. This rearrangement joins TRBV4-2 to TRBJ2-5, with TRBD2 matching 15 bases. CDR3 length: 16 amino acids. V trimming: 3 bases; J trimming: 4 bases; junction bases outside the gene matches: 3. Germline V gene lookup returns CDR1 LGHNA and CDR2 YNFKEQ. CDR3 region: CASSQGTSGRSETQYF. The DNA for the CDR3 is TGTGCCAGCAGCCAGGGGACTAGCGGGAGGTCAGAGACCCAGTACTTC.

This clone was seen a handful of times. The V and J genes are TRBV5-1 and TRBJ1-5; 9 bases align to TRBD1. Germline V gene data show CDR1 as SGHRS and CDR2 as YFSETQ. The V gene end was trimmed by 1 base and the J gene end by 6 bases; junction bases not matched to a gene: 8. This CDR3 is 16 amino acids long. CDR3 nucleotides: TGCGCCAGCAGCTTGCCGGGACAGGGAATTACTCAGCCCCAGCATTTT. This sequence encodes CASSLPGQGITQPQHF.

Of note for this clone: At the DNA level, this CDR3 is encoded by other sequences in the same sample as well. This chain uses TRBV5-1 with TRBJ2-5; 11 bases agree with TRBD2. Germline-derived CDR1 and CDR2 are SGHRS and YFSETQ. The CDR3 is made up of 15 amino acids. After removal of 4 bases from V and 2 bases from J, the junction contained 4 bases not matched to a gene. This chain's CDR3 is CASSTGTSGQETQYF. The CDR3 region has the DNA TGCGCCAGCAGCACCGGGACTAGCGGACAAGAGACCCAGTACTTC.

The rearrangement links TRBV7-2 to TRBJ2-7; D is tentatively TRBD1 or TRBD2 (5 bases each). The germline V and J ends were trimmed by 4 bases and 2 bases, with 9 bases remaining between them. The CDR3 length is 13 residues. Germline lookup yields CDR1 SGHTA and CDR2 FQGNSA. CDR3 coding DNA: TGTGCCAGCAGCTCCAAGGGACCCTACGAGCAGTACTTC. Translating gives CASSSKGPYEQYF. The variable domain in full, with the rest retrieved from reference TRBV7-2 and TRBJ2-7, is GAGVSQSPSNKVTEKGKDVELRCDPISGHTALYWYRQSLGQGLEFLIYFQGNSAPDKSGLPSDRFSAERTGGSVSTLTIQRTQQEDSAVYLCASSSKGPYEQYFGPGTRLTVT.

V usage is TRBV6-5 and J usage is TRBJ1-2; tentatively, D is TRBD1 (5 bases). There are 15 residues in the CDR3. Germline CDR1 is MNHEY and CDR2 is SVGAGI. V lost 5 bases and J 10 bases, leaving 23 bases between the germline ends. CDR3 nucleotide sequence: TGTGCCAGCAGTAACCGAAAAACCGGGGCTAACGACTACACCTTC. Amino acid sequence: CASSNRKTGANDYTF.

This clone occurred a few times. The chain uses TRBV2 and TRBJ2-1, with no clear D. The ends were cut back, 4 bases at V and 7 bases at J, with 5 bases in the middle. This CDR3 comprises 11 residues. The V gene's germline CDR1 is SNHLY and CDR2 FYNNEI. DNA of the CDR3: TGTGCCAGCAGTGGCGGTAATGAGCAGTTCTTC. Its protein product is CASSGGNEQFF.

This clone showed up just a few times. The chain carries TRBV9 and TRBJ2-3; D may correspond to TRBD1 or TRBD2 (5 bases each). CDR1 is SGDLS and CDR2 is YYNGEE in the germline V gene. This CDR3 comprises 16 residues. V shed 4 bases and J shed 3 bases, with 18 bases lying between them. The CDR3 DNA reads as TGTGCCAGCAGCTTAAGTGGGGGAGTGAGAACAGATACGCAGTATTTT. Its translation: CASSLSGGVRTDTQYF.

J is TRBJ1-4 and V is TRBV7-6, with 8 nucleotides matching TRBD1. The J segment lost 6 bases and the V segment lost 5 bases, leaving 11 bases of the junction unmatched. Germline V gene lookup returns CDR1 SGHVS and CDR2 FNYEAQ. CDR3 length: 16 residues. Here the CDR3 DNA reads TGTGCCAGCAGCCCTGGACAGGGACGATATGATGAAAAACTGTTTTTT. Its protein product is CASSPGQGRYDEKLFF.

This clone occurred a few times. The chain is built from TRBV30 and TRBJ1-1; D may be TRBD1 (5 bases). This CDR3 contains 12 residues. The germline CDR1 and CDR2 sequences are GTSNPN and SVGIG (reference sequence). Trimming removed 1 base from V and 14 bases from J, with 17 bases in between. The CDR3 sequence: CAWSERQRVGFF. DNA of the CDR3: TGTGCCTGGAGTGAACGACAGAGGGTTGGGTTCTTT.

The chain is built from TRBV4-3 and TRBJ1-1; tentatively, D is TRBD1 (5 bases). The CDR3 is 17 residues long. CDR1 LGHNA and CDR2 YSLEER come from the germline V gene. V gave up 2 bases and J gave up 0 bases, with 16 bases separating them. The CDR3 region is CASSQSPPGDMNTEAFF. CDR3 sequence (DNA): TGCGCCAGCAGCCAATCCCCCCCGGGGGATATGAACACTGAAGCTTTCTTT.